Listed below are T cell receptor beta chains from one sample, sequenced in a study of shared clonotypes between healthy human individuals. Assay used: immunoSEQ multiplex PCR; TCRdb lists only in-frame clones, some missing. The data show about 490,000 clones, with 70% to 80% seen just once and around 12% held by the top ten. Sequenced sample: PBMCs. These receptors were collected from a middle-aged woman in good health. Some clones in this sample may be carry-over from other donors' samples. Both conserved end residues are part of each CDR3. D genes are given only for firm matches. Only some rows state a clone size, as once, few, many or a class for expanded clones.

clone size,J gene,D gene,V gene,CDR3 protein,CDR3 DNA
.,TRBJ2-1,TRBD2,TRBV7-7,CASSPGGGLNEQFF,TGTGCCAGCAGCCCCGGGGGGGGATTGAATGAGCAGTTCTTC
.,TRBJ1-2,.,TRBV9,CASSLEQAAYYGYTF,TGTGCCAGCAGCCTTGAGCAGGCCGCTTACTATGGCTACACCTTC
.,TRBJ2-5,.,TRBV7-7,CASSSDRQETQYF,TGTGCCAGCAGCTCGGATCGCCAAGAGACCCAGTACTTC
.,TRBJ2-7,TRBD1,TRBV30,CAWSKAPGQGWDEQYF,TGTGCCTGGAGCAAAGCCCCGGGACAGGGGTGGGACGAGCAGTACTTC
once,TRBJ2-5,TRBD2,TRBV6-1,CASSGTSGQETQYF,TGTGCCAGCAGCGGGACTAGCGGGCAAGAGACCCAGTACTTC
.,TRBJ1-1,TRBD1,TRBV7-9,CASSTGGRGTEAFF,TGTGCCAGCAGTACAGGGGGCCGGGGCACTGAAGCTTTCTTT
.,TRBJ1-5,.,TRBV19,CASSRAPGPQHF,TGTGCCAGTAGTCGGGCGCCGGGGCCCCAGCATTTT
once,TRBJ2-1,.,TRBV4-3,CASSQDRRNYEQFF,TGCGCCAGCAGCCAAGACCGACGAAACTATGAGCAGTTCTTC
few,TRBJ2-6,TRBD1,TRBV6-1,CASSATGGSGANVLTF,TGTGCCAGCAGTGCTACAGGGGGCTCTGGGGCCAACGTCCTGACTTTC
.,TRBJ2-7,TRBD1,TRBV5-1,CASSLAPGTEGHEQYF,TGCGCCAGCAGCTTGGCCCCGGGGACAGAAGGCCACGAGCAGTACTTC